What follows is one TCR beta chain and its context. This record belongs to a study of blood T cell repertoires in COVID-19. Study details: COVID-19 samples collected from the United States, Italy and Spain covered acute and convalescent phases. T cells, B-cell-depleted T cells, or PBMCs supplied cDNA or gDNA.

Source study methods: Quantification of nucleated cells was approximated via reference gene primer amplification. Here immunoSEQ multiplex PCR was the method, and the copy in TCRdb shows in-frame clones only, minus some. That table supplies the V and J calls and clone size; D and trimming were determined from the DNA. The data show over 150,000 clones, 84% seen once. This CDR3 is 14 amino acids long. V gave up 6 bases and J gave up 7 bases, with 13 bases separating them. Germline assignment: CDR1 SEHNR and CDR2 FQNEAQ (reference sequence). Sequenced material: peripheral blood. The origin of this receptor is a human donor in a cohort sampled during active COVID-19. This sequence joins TRBV7-9 and TRBJ1-6, with D maybe TRBD1 (6 bases). The CDR3 protein is CASSNRAGNSPLHF. The CDR3, as DNA: TGTGCCAGCAGTAACAGGGCAGGGAATTCACCCCTCCACTTT. Filled out from reference TRBV7-9 and TRBJ1-6, the complete variable domain reads DTGVSQNPRHKITKRGQNVTFRCDPISEHNRLYWYRQTLGQGPEFLTYFQNEAQLEKSRLLSDRFSAERPKGSFSTLEIQRTEQGDSAMYLCASSNRAGNSPLHFGNGTRLTVT.